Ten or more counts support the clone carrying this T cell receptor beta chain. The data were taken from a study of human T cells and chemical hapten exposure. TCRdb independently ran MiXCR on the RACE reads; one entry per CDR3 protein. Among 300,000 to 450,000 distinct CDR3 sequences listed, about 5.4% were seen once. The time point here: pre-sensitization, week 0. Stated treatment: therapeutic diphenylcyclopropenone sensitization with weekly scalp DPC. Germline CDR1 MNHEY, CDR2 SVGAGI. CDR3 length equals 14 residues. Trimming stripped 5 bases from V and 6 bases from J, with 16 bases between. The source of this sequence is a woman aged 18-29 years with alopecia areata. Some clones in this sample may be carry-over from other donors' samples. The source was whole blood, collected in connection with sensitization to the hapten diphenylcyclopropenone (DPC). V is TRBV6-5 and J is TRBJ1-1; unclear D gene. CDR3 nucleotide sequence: TGTGCCAGCAGTGCCGGACCGCAGGCCGCTGAAGCTTTCTTT. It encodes CASSAGPQAAEAFF.